This T cell receptor beta chain was found in a study of CDR3 diversity in severe acne. TCRdb re-called the PCR reads with MiXCR, one entry per CDR3 protein. Of under 100,000 distinct CDR3 sequences listed, about 48% are singletons. This clonotype occurred many times. J was trimmed by 3 bases and V by 3 bases; bases with no gene match: 10. This CDR3 is 16 amino acids long. Germline lookup yields CDR1 DFQATT and CDR2 SNEGSKA (reference sequence). The sequence was collected from a male donor in good health, serving as a control. The sequencing sample was made of blood. The rearrangement links TRBV20-1 to TRBJ1-3; the match to TRBD1 covers 8 bases. CDR3 in amino acids: CSASRLDRGDGNTIYF. CDR3 nucleotides: TGCAGTGCTAGTCGACTTGACAGGGGTGATGGAAACACCATATATTTT.